A selection of T cell receptor beta chains follows, all from one sample in a study of OX40 agonist ivuxolimab in advanced cancers. TCRdb's copy holds only in-frame clones and misses some; the assay was immunoSEQ multiplex PCR. The sample lists tens of thousands of clones; approximately 88% were seen once. The specimen comprised CD4+ or CD8+ T cells sorted from blood, sampled in a trial of the OX40 agonist ivuxolimab. The receptors derive from an adult with an advanced solid tumor such as melanoma, head and neck, liver or kidney cancer. The CDR3 runs from the conserved cysteine through the conserved F or W. D genes are given only for firm matches. Size is stated for part of the rows, as once, few or many counts, or as a class when the clone is expanded.

j_call clone_size v_call d_call cdr3_nt cdr3_aa
TRBJ2-5 - TRBV18 TRBD2 TGTGCCAGCTCACTACTAGCGGGAGGGGAGACCCAGTACTTC CASSLLAGGETQYF
TRBJ1-6 - TRBV9 - TGTGCCAGCAGTGACAATTCCTATAATTCACCCCTCCACTTT CASSDNSYNSPLHF
TRBJ2-1 once TRBV9 - TGTGCCAGCAGCAGCACAGGATACAATGAGCAGTTCTTC CASSSTGYNEQFF
TRBJ2-7 - TRBV20-1 - TGCAGTGGTAGGACCAGGGACCTGGGATTC CSGRTRDLGF
TRBJ2-2 - TRBV5-1 TRBD2 TGCGCCAGCAGCTCAACTAGCGGGAGCAACACCGGGGAGCTGTTTTTT CASSSTSGSNTGELFF
TRBJ2-7 few TRBV27 TRBD1 TGTGCCAGCAGTTTAACCCTCGCCGGGACAGGGGACGAGCAGTACTTC CASSLTLAGTGDEQYF
TRBJ2-2 - TRBV6-1 TRBD1 TGTGCCAGCAGTGAAGGATGGGGACAGTTCACCGGGGAGCTGTTTTTT CASSEGWGQFTGELFF
TRBJ1-2 - TRBV6-1 TRBD1 TGTGCCAGCAGTATACAGGGGAACTATGGCTACACCTTC CASSIQGNYGYTF
TRBJ2-5 - TRBV18 - TGTGCCAGCTCACCAAGGTCCAGAGGAGAGACCCAGTACTTC CASSPRSRGETQYF
TRBJ1-5 - TRBV19 - TGTGCCAGTAGTATGCGGGACACCAATCAGCCCCAGCATTTT CASSMRDTNQPQHF
TRBJ1-2 - TRBV4-3 - TGCGCCAGCAGCCAAGATCCACAGGCGCCGAGCTATGGCTACACCTTC CASSQDPQAPSYGYTF
TRBJ1-3 - TRBV19 - TGTGCCAGTAGGAGCGGTCGCTCTGGAAACACCATATATTTT CASRSGRSGNTIYF
TRBJ1-5 - TRBV5-4 TRBD1 TGTGCCAGCAGCTTGGCTGGCCGGGACAGGGGGTTTATGAGCAATCAGCCCCAGCATTTT CASSLAGRDRGFMSNQPQHF
TRBJ2-4 - TRBV2 TRBD1 TGTGCCAGCAAAGGCGACAGGGTTGGGGCCAAAAACATTCAGTACTTC CASKGDRVGAKNIQYF
TRBJ2-2 - TRBV19 TRBD2 TGTGCCAGTAGTATGTCTGGACTAGCGGGAGCCGGGGAGCTGTTTTTT CASSMSGLAGAGELFF
TRBJ2-1 - TRBV15 TRBD2 TGTGCCACCAGCAGAGATGCTAGCGGGACACACAATGAGCAGTTCTTC CATSRDASGTHNEQFF
TRBJ2-1 - TRBV19 TRBD1 TGTGCCAGTAGTCTTCTACCGGGACAGGGTAACAATGAGCAGTTCTTC CASSLLPGQGNNEQFF
TRBJ1-2 once TRBV6-6 TRBD1 TGTGCCAGCAGTGCCCCTGACAGGGGATCTGGCTACACCTTC CASSAPDRGSGYTF
TRBJ2-5 - TRBV11-1 - TGTGCCAGCAGCTTAGCACCCTCCACCCAGGGGAGGATGTGGACCCAGTACTTC CASSLAPSTQGRMWTQYF
TRBJ2-5 - TRBV5-1 - TGCGCCAGCAGCTTGAGCGGTCAAGAGACCCAGTACTTC CASSLSGQETQYF
TRBJ2-3 once TRBV19 - TGTGCCAGTAGCCTCGGAGGGGAGGCAGATACGCAGTATTTT CASSLGGEADTQYF
TRBJ2-6 - TRBV19 - TGTGCCAGTAGTCTGACGGGTTTGGGGGCCAACGTCCTGACTTTC CASSLTGLGANVLTF
TRBJ1-5 - TRBV6-6 - TGTGCCAGCAGTTACCTTGCCGGTAATCAGCCCCAGCATTTT CASSYLAGNQPQHF
TRBJ2-1 - TRBV27 TRBD2 TGTGCCAGCAGTAGGGGACTAGCGGGAGATCGGGAGCAGTTCTTC CASSRGLAGDREQFF
TRBJ2-5 - TRBV5-1 - TGCGCCAGCAGCTTATACGGGGGAGAGACCCAGTACTTC CASSLYGGETQYF
TRBJ2-2 - TRBV5-8 - TGTGCCAGCAGCTTGAGAGCGAACACCGGGGAGCTGTTTTTT CASSLRANTGELFF
TRBJ2-3 few TRBV9 - TGTGCCAGCAGCGTACACCCCCAACCAGGCACAGATACGCAGTATTTT CASSVHPQPGTDTQYF
TRBJ1-2 - TRBV11-2 TRBD1 TGTGCCAGCAGCTTAGGGTGGACAGGGGTTAACTATGGCTACACCTTC CASSLGWTGVNYGYTF